A selection of T cell receptor beta chains follows, all from one sample in a study of PD-1 blockade in classical Hodgkin lymphoma. Some clones are missing from TCRdb's copy, which holds only in-frame ones; the method was immunoSEQ multiplex PCR. Of approximately 73,000 clones detected, 85% to 95% appear once; the ten largest clones hold approximately 8.2%. Sequenced here: peripheral blood mononuclear cells (PBMCs), sampled at baseline. These receptors were obtained from a human donor with classical Hodgkin lymphoma. The CDR3 runs from the conserved cysteine through the conserved F or W. D genes are given only for firm matches. The size of a clone is reported for some rows only, either as once, few or many, or as a class for expanded clones.

TRBJ1-4,.,TRBD1,TRBV27,16,CASSEAGGPTNEKLFF,TGTGCCAGCAGCGAGGCAGGGGGCCCAACTAATGAAAAACTGTTTTTT
TRBJ1-6,.,.,TRBV11-2,15,CASSEGGPDNSPLHF,TGTGCCAGCAGCGAGGGAGGGCCGGATAATTCACCCCTCCACTTT
TRBJ2-7,.,.,TRBV11-3,19,CASSLMAGSGYPPLAEQYF,TGTGCCAGCAGCTTGATGGCCGGGTCGGGATATCCTCCCTTGGCCGAGCAGTACTTC
TRBJ2-1,.,.,TRBV5-5,17,CASSLEWRGGSYNEQFF,TGTGCCAGCAGCTTGGAGTGGAGAGGTGGCTCCTACAATGAGCAGTTCTTC
TRBJ2-7,.,TRBD2,TRBV6-1,14,CASSDVGGTYEQYF,TGTGCCAGCAGTGATGTCGGGGGGACCTACGAGCAGTACTTC
TRBJ1-1,.,.,TRBV15,14,CATSRVGMNTEAFF,TGTGCCACCAGCAGAGTGGGGATGAACACTGAAGCTTTCTTT
TRBJ1-5,.,.,TRBV12-2,18,CASRLEFGGGVSNQPQHF,TGTGCAAGTCGCTTAGAGTTTGGGGGGGGAGTAAGCAATCAGCCCCAGCATTTT
TRBJ2-7,.,.,TRBV28,14,CASSFGGGIYEQYF,TGTGCCAGCAGTTTTGGAGGCGGGATCTACGAGCAGTACTTC
TRBJ2-3,.,TRBD2,TRBV2,13,CARGLAGTDTQYF,TGTGCCAGAGGACTAGCGGGCACAGATACGCAGTATTTT
TRBJ2-7,.,.,TRBV9,14,CASSGGTTSYEQYF,TGTGCCAGCAGCGGCGGAACTACCTCCTACGAGCAGTACTTC
TRBJ2-7,once,TRBD1,TRBV28,15,CASTRSGTGIYEQYF,TGTGCCAGCACCCGATCCGGGACAGGGATATACGAGCAGTACTTC
TRBJ2-4,.,.,TRBV28,19,CASSLYGTLGASAKNIQYF,TGTGCCAGCAGTTTGTATGGGACACTCGGGGCGTCAGCCAAAAACATTCAGTACTTC
TRBJ1-1,.,.,TRBV6-6,13,CASQGMANTEAFF,TGTGCCAGCCAGGGGATGGCGAACACTGAAGCTTTCTTT
TRBJ1-1,.,.,TRBV19,13,CASCPGTATEAFF,TGTGCCAGTTGCCCAGGGACGGCCACTGAAGCTTTCTTT
TRBJ2-7,few,TRBD2,TRBV19,16,CASSIDLAGNSYEQYF,TGTGCCAGTAGTATAGATCTAGCGGGAAACTCCTACGAGCAGTACTTC
TRBJ1-4,.,.,TRBV6-4,17,CASSDVYGRRANEKLFF,TGTGCCAGCAGTGACGTGTACGGGAGGAGGGCTAATGAAAAACTGTTTTTT
TRBJ2-7,.,.,TRBV6-5,15,CASSYLAGRKDEQYF,TGTGCCAGCAGTTACTTGGCAGGGCGTAAGGACGAGCAGTACTTC
TRBJ1-5,.,.,TRBV19,17,CASSGRGTIYSNQPQHF,TGTGCCAGTAGTGGGAGGGGAACAATCTATAGCAATCAGCCCCAGCATTTT
TRBJ2-5,.,.,TRBV6-5,14,CASSLGAGAETQYF,TGTGCCAGCAGTTTGGGGGCGGGAGCGGAGACCCAGTACTTC